These 2 T cell receptor beta chains originate from one sample sequenced in a study of shared clonotypes between healthy human individuals. The repertoire was sequenced with immunoSEQ multiplex PCR; TCRdb's copy has only in-frame clones and lacks some. This sample has approximately 1,500,000 clones, with 95% to 99% found just once. Sequenced material: naive CD4+ T cells sorted from blood. The subset is: CD45RA+ positively selected. All receptors come from a man aged 25 to 40 in good health.

The chain carries TRBV19 and TRBJ2-1; D gene uncertain. Per germline, CDR1 LNHDA and CDR2 SQIVND (reference sequence). Trimming left V 5 bases short and J 6 bases short, with 11 bases between. This CDR3 has 13 amino acids. The CDR3 nucleotides are TGTGCCAGTAGTTCTTCTCCGGGCAATGAGCAGTTCTTC. Translation: CASSSSPGNEQFF.

The rearrangement uses TRBV5-1 and TRBJ1-1; perhaps TRBD1 as D (5 bases). The CDR3 loop spans 14 amino acids. CDR1 and CDR2 from the germline V gene are SGHRS and YFSETQ. V gave up 4 bases and J gave up 4 bases, with 14 bases separating them. The CDR3: CASSRSSGTTEAFF. CDR3 DNA sequence: TGCGCCAGCAGCCGCTCGTCAGGGACCACTGAAGCTTTCTTT.